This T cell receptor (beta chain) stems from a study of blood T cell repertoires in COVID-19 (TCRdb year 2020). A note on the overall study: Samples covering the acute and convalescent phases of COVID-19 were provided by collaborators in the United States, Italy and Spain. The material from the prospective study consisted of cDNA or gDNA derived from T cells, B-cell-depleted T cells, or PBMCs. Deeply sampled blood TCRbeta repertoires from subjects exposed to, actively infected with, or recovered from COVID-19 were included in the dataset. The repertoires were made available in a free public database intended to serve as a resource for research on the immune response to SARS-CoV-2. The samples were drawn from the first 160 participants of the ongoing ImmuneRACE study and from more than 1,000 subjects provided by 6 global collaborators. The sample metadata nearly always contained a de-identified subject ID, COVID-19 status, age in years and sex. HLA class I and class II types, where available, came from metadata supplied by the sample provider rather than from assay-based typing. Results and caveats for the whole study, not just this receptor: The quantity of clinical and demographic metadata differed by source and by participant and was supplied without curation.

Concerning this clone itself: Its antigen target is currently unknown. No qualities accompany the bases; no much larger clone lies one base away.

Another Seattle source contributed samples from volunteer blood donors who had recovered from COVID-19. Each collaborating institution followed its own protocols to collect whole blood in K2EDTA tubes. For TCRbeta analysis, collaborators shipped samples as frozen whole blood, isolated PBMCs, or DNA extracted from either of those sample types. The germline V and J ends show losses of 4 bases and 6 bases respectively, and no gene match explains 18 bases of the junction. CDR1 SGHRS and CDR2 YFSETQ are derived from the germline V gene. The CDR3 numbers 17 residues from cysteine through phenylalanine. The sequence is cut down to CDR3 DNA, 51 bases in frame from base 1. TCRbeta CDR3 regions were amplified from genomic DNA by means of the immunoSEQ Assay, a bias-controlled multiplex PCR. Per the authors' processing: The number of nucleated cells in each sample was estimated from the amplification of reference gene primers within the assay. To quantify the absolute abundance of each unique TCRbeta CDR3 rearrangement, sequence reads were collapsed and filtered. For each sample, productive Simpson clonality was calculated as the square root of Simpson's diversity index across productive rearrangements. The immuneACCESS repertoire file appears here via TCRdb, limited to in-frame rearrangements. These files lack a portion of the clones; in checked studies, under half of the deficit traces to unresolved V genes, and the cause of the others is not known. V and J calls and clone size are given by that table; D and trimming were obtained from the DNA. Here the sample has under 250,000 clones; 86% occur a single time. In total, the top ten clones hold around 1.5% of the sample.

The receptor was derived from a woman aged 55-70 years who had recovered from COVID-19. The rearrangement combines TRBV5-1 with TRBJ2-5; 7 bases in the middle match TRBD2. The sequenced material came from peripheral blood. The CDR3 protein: CASSGRASGGYSKTQYF. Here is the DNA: TGCGCCAGCAGCGGTCGGGCTAGCGGCGGTTATTCGAAGACCCAGTACTTC. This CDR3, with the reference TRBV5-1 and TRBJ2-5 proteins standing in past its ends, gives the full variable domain KAGVTQTPRYLIKTRGQQVTLSCSPISGHRSVSWYQQTPGQGLQFLFEYFSETQRNKGNFPGRFSGRQFSNSRSEMNVSTLELGDSALYLCASSGRASGGYSKTQYFGPGTRLLVL.